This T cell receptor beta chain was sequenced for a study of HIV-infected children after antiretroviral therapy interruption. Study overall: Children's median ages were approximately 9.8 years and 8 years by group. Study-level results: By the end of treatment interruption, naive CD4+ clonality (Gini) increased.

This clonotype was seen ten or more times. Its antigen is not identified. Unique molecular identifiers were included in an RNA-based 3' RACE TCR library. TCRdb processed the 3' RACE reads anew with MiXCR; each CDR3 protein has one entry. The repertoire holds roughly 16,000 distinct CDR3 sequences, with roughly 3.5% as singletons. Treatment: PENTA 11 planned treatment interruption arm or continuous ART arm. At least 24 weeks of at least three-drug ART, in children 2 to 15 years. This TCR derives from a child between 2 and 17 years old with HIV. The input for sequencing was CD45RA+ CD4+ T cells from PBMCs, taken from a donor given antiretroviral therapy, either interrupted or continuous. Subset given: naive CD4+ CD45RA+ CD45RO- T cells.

CDR3 bases: TGCAGCGTTTCTGACAGGCCCGGAGGGGAGACCCAGTACTTC. Translated, it gives CSVSDRPGGETQYF. The chain carries TRBV29-1 and TRBJ2-5; D is tentatively TRBD1 or TRBD2 (6 bases each). From germline, CDR1 is SQVTM and CDR2 ANQGSEA. The length of the CDR3 is 14 residues. Trimming left V 5 bases short and J 5 bases short, with 18 bases between.